Below, one T cell receptor beta chain is given with its context. The data were obtained in a study of blood T cell repertoires in COVID-19. About the research overall: T cells, B-cell-depleted T cells, or PBMCs supplied cDNA or gDNA.

In the original processing: From reference gene primer amplification, estimates of nucleated cell counts were derived. Produced via immunoSEQ multiplex PCR; TCRdb's table is partial and in-frame only. That table is the source of V, J and clone size, and D and trimming were worked out from the DNA. Of about 63,000 clones in the sample, about 92% were seen once. CDR1 is SGHNT and CDR2 is YYREEE in the germline V gene (reference sequence). Deletions cut 5 bases from V and 1 base from J, with 13 bases between. This CDR3 has 15 residues. Sequenced input: peripheral blood. This clonotype was sampled from a man aged 50 to 59 with active COVID-19. The chain recombines TRBV5-4 with TRBJ2-1, with D possibly matching TRBD2 (7 bases). The CDR3 nucleotides are TGTGCCAGCAGTGGGGGCGGGAGTTCCTACAATGAGCAGTTCTTC. This codes for CASSGGGSSYNEQFF.